Sequencing of this T cell receptor beta chain was carried out in a study of regulatory T cells in long-lasting Graves disease. Overall study context: To qualify as persistent, Graves' disease required over 5 years of antithyroid drugs with positive TSH receptor antibodies.

Investigators prepared the TCR beta libraries by applying iRepertoire HTBI primers and Arm-PCR of CDR3 regions. TCRdb called the multiplex PCR reads again in MiXCR, with one record for every CDR3 protein. The table includes 500,000 to 800,000 distinct CDR3 sequences, 25% to 30% detected once. Study results and caveats: Patients with persistent disease showed a bias toward TRBV28, TRBJ1-2 and TRBJ2-5. Shared public clonotypes totalled 2,741 in persistent patients, compared with about 960 in new patients.

Time point defined: persistent/refractory GD, antithyroid drugs over 5 years with positive TRAb. The TCR library was made from RNA that had been extracted from PBMCs in TRIzol. Graves' disease diagnosis followed American Thyroid Association guidelines. Of note for this clonotype: The antigen remains undetermined.

The CDR3 sequence is 14 residues long. Losses at the gene ends were 5 bases for V and 8 bases for J; bases not matched to a gene: 8. Per germline, CDR1 SGHAT and CDR2 FQNNGV. The sequencing here drew on peripheral blood mononuclear cells (PBMCs), taken when the disease was refractory, from a patient treated with antithyroid drugs. This chain joins TRBV11-2 and TRBJ1-2; 10 bases line up with TRBD1. This sequence was found in a female donor with Graves disease. CDR3 loop: CASSTGTGAGGYTF. The CDR3 nucleotides are TGTGCCAGCAGCACCGGGACAGGGGCGGGAGGCTACACCTTC.